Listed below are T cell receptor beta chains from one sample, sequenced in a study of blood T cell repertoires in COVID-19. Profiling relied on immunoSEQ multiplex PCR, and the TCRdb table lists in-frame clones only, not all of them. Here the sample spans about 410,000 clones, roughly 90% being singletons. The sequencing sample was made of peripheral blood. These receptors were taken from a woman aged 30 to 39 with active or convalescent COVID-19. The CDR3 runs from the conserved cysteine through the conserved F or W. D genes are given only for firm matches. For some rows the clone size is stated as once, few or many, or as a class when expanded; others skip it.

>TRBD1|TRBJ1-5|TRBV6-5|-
TGTGCCAGCATAGGACAGGAGGGCCTTTGGCCCCAGCATTTT
CASIGQEGLWPQHF
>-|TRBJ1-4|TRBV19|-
TGTGCCAGTACCCTTGGGAGGTGGGACGAAAAACTGTTTTTT
CASTLGRWDEKLFF
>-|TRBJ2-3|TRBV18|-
TGTGCCAGCTCACCACCCCCGGGTTTGGGCACAGATACGCAGTATTTT
CASSPPPGLGTDTQYF
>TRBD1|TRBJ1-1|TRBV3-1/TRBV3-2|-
TGTGCCAGCAGCCAAGAAGTTTTCGGGACAGCGAACACTGAAGCTTTCTTT
CASSQEVFGTANTEAFF
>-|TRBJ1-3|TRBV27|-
TGTGCCAGTCATGCAACGGGGATAGGAGGAAACACCATATATTTT
CASHATGIGGNTIYF
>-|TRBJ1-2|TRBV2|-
TGTGCCAGCACAGGGGTTTATGGCTACACCTTC
CASTGVYGYTF
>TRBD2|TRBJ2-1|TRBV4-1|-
TGCGCCAGCAGCCAGGGCCCTAGCGGGGGTATACTCGGTGAGCAGTTCTTC
CASSQGPSGGILGEQFF
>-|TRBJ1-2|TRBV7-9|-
TGTGCCAGCAGCTTAGCGTCGTCGTTTAGTTATGGCTACACCTTC
CASSLASSFSYGYTF
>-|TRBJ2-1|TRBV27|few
TGTGCCAGCAGTTTTTCGGGAGTCAATGAGCAGTTCTTC
CASSFSGVNEQFF
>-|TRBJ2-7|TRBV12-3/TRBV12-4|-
TGTGCCAGCAGTTTTCTCTCAGAGGACGAGCAGTACTTC
CASSFLSEDEQYF
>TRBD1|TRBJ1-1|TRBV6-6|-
TGTGCCAGCAGTCTAAGGGTGGGACAGAAGAACACTGAAGCTTTCTTT
CASSLRVGQKNTEAFF
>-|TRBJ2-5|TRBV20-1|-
TGCAGTGCTAGTGCTCTAGCGAGCGGCGAGACCCAGTACTTC
CSASALASGETQYF
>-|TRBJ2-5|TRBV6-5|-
TGTGCCAGCGGTCCGAGCAACCTTCAAGAGACCCAGTACTTC
CASGPSNLQETQYF
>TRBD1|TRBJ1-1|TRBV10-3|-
TGTGCCATCAACCGGGACAGGGGTCAAATGAACACTGAAGCTTTCTTT
CAINRDRGQMNTEAFF
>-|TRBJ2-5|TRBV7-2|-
TGTGCCAGCAGCTCCCGCGGGGAGACCCAGTACTTC
CASSSRGETQYF
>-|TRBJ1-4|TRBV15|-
TGTGCCACCAGCAGAGCCATTACGATAGATGAAAAACTGTTTTTT
CATSRAITIDEKLFF
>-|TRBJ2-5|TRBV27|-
TGTGCCAGCAGTACAGGGTTGGGAGTCCAGTACTTC
CASSTGLGVQYF
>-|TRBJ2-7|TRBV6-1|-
TGTGCCAGCAGTGATGCGTGGTGGGAGCGGAGCCACTACGAGCAGTACTTC
CASSDAWWERSHYEQYF
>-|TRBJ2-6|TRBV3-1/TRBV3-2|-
TGTGCCAGCAGCCAAGAGCCGGGTTCTGCGGGGGCCAACGTCCTGACTTTC
CASSQEPGSAGANVLTF
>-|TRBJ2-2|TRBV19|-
TGTGCCAGTAGTTGGGGTAGCGTGGACGGGGAGCTGTTTTTT
CASSWGSVDGELFF
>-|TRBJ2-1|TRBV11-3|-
TGTGCCAGCAGCTTAGACCCGAGTACCTACAATGAGCAGTTCTTC
CASSLDPSTYNEQFF
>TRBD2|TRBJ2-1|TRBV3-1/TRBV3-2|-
TGTGCCAGCAGTTGGACTAGCGGGGGCAATGAGCAGTTCTTC
CASSWTSGGNEQFF
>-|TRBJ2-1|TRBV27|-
TGTGCCAGCAGCACCACAGAATACAATGAGCAGTTCTTC
CASSTTEYNEQFF
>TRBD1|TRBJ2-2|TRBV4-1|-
TGCGCCCGCGGAGGACAGGGAGGACCCGGGGAGCTGTTTTTT
CARGGQGGPGELFF
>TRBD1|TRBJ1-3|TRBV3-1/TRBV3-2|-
TGTGCCAGCAGCCAAACGACAGGGGCTGGAAACACCATATATTTT
CASSQTTGAGNTIYF
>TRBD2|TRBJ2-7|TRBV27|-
TGTGCCAGCAGTTTATGGGCTAGCGGGAGTGGTTACGAGCAGTACTTC
CASSLWASGSGYEQYF
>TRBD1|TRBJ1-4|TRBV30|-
TGTGCCTGGAGTTACACAGGGGCAACTAATGAAAAACTGTTTTTT
CAWSYTGATNEKLFF
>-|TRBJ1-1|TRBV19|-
TGTGCCAGTAGCTTAGAGCGTACTGAAGCTTTCTTT
CASSLERTEAFF
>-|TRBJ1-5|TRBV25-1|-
TGTGCCAGCAGTGATCTAGGATTGCCCCAGCATTTT
CASSDLGLPQHF
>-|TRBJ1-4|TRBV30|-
TGTGCCTGGGGCTTTAATGAAAAACTGTTTTTT
CAWGFNEKLFF
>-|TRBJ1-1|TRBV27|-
TGTGCCAGCAGTTTGTTGGGAGGGGACACTGAAGCTTTCTTT
CASSLLGGDTEAFF
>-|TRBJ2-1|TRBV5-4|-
TGTGCCAGCAGCTTGGCATGGGAGGCGGCCTACAATGAGCAGTTCTTC
CASSLAWEAAYNEQFF
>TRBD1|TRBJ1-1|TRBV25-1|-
TGTGCCAGCAGAGGGACAGGGACGAACACTGAAGCTTTCTTT
CASRGTGTNTEAFF
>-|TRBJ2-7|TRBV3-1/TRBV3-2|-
TGTGCCAGCAGTGGGACGGGGGTCCGCTACTACGAGCAGTACTTC
CASSGTGVRYYEQYF
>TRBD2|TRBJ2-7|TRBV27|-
TGTGCCAGCAGTTTAATCCCGGGACTAGCGGGAGCTAACCACGAGCAGTACTTC
CASSLIPGLAGANHEQYF
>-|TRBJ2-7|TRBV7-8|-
TGTGCCAGCAGCTCCACCGGGGTATACGAGCAGTACTTC
CASSSTGVYEQYF
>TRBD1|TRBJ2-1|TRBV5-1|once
TGCGCCAGCAGCTTGGCGCCGACAGGGGCCTACAATGAGCAGTTCTTC
CASSLAPTGAYNEQFF
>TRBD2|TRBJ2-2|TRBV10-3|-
TGTGCCATCAGGAGGACTAGCGGGGGGGAACAATCGAACACCGGGGAGCTGTTTTTT
CAIRRTSGGEQSNTGELFF
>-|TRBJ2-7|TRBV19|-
TGTGCCAGTAGCGGGTTCATAGTCGGCGAGCAGTACTTC
CASSGFIVGEQYF
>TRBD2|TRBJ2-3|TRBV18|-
TGTGCCAGCTCGCTACTAGCGGGAGAGACCACAGATACGCAGTATTTT
CASSLLAGETTDTQYF
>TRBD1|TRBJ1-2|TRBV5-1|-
TGCGCCAGCAGCTTGGAGGGACAGGGGGTCCACGGCTACACCTTC
CASSLEGQGVHGYTF
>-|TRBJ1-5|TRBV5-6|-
TGTGCCAGCAGCTTGGGGGCAGGGCTAAATCAGCCCCAGCATTTT
CASSLGAGLNQPQHF
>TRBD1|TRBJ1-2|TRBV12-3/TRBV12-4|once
TGTGCCAGCAGTCCCCGGACAGGGGTGGGCTACACCTTC
CASSPRTGVGYTF
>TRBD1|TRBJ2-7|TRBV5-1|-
TGCGCCAGCAGCCAGACAGGGGGAAGTAACGAGCAGTACTTC
CASSQTGGSNEQYF
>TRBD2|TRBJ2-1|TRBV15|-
TGTGCCACCAGCAGAGGAGGGGTGGCTAGCGGGAGGAATGAGCAGTTCTTC
CATSRGGVASGRNEQFF
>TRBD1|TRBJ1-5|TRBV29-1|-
TGCAGCGTGGGAGAGACAGGGGCTAATCAGCCCCAGCATTTT
CSVGETGANQPQHF
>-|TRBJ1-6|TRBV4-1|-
TGCGCCAGCAGCCAAGATCCCTATTCACCCCTCCACTTT
CASSQDPYSPLHF
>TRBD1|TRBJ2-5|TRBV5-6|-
TGTGCCAGCAGCCCGACCCTGGGACAGGCCGACTTAGAGACCCAGTACTTC
CASSPTLGQADLETQYF